The 19 T cell receptor beta chains below come from one sample, sequenced in a study of sequential checkpoint blockade in melanoma (dated by TCRdb to between 2018 and 2021). Libraries were constructed by the immunoSEQ multiplex PCR assay. In its TCRdb copy, this immuneACCESS table keeps in-frame sequences only and misses some clones. Where compared with another copy, unresolved V genes explain less than half of these, and the others have no known cause. The sample table lists about 17,000 clones, roughly two thirds of them with a count of one. The ten largest clones represent under 20% of the sample. Reading the label with the study, this specimen's treatment or condition is: randomized to nivolumab then ipilimumab (arm A) or the reverse (arm B). The starting material was CD8+ T cells sorted from blood (inferred from file names), obtained from a patient given nivolumab and ipilimumab in sequence. The source is a human donor with melanoma.

This chain connects TRBV11-2 to TRBJ2-5, with a weak D call TRBD2 (7 bases). Trimming took off 5 bases at V and 1 base at J, with 14 bases between the two ends. CDR1 is SGHAT, CDR2 FQNNGV, per germline. This CDR3 has 15 residues. The CDR3 region is CASSPLGGAQETQYF. The CDR3 DNA sequence: TGTGCCAGCAGCCCACTAGGGGGGGCCCAAGAGACCCAGTACTTC.

This chain links TRBV28 with TRBJ2-1; perhaps TRBD2 as D (6 bases). With 6 bases removed from V and 8 bases from J, the gap between germline ends came to 20 bases. The CDR3 totals 15 residues. Germline CDR1 MDHEN, CDR2 SYDVKM. CDR3 in amino acids: CASSAPSGLSDEQFF. As DNA, the CDR3 is TGTGCCAGCAGCGCACCCTCGGGACTCTCGGATGAGCAGTTCTTC.

The genes are TRBV7-9 and TRBJ2-2; D perhaps matches TRBD2 (6 bases). Germline V gene data show CDR1 as SEHNR and CDR2 as FQNEAQ (reference sequence). This CDR3 spans 16 amino acids. Deletions cut 2 bases from V and 4 bases from J, with 14 bases between. For the CDR3, the DNA is TGTGCCAGCAGCTTATGGAGGGGCGGGATCACCGGGGAGCTGTTTTTT. Translation gives CASSLWRGGITGELFF.

The chain joins TRBV9 to TRBJ2-7, with TRBD2 matching 11 bases. Germline V gene data show CDR1 as SGDLS and CDR2 as YYNGEE. This CDR3 has 14 residues. V lost 4 bases, J lost 3 bases, and 3 bases stayed unmatched. CDR3 sequence: CASSPGTSGYEQYF. CDR3 nucleotide sequence: TGTGCCAGCAGCCCAGGGACTAGCGGCTACGAGCAGTACTTC.

This sequence joins TRBV27 and TRBJ1-2; 7 bases line up with TRBD1. The length of the CDR3 is 15 residues. The germline V gene encodes CDR1 MNHEY and CDR2 SMNVEV (reference sequence). The trim removed 6 bases at V and 5 bases at J, leaving 12 bases unmatched. CDR3 sequence (DNA): TGTGCCAGCAGCCGAACCGGGACAGCCGTATATGGCTACACCTTC. It encodes CASSRTGTAVYGYTF.

The chain carries TRBV19 and TRBJ1-1; 8 nucleotides line up with TRBD1. V shed 3 bases, J shed 0 bases, and the junction held 6 bases outside the gene matches. The CDR3 contains 16 residues. Germline-derived CDR1 and CDR2 are LNHDA and SQIVND (reference sequence). The chain's CDR3 is CASSIGTGSMNTEAFF. The CDR3 coding sequence is TGTGCCAGTAGTATCGGGACAGGATCCATGAACACTGAAGCTTTCTTT.

In DNA, the CDR3 is TGTGCCAGCAGCCAAGGGACATTCTACGAGCAGTACTTC. This gives the protein CASSQGTFYEQYF. This chain links TRBV4-2 with TRBJ2-7; D perhaps matches TRBD1 (5 bases). The CDR3 has 13 amino acids. V shed 1 base and J shed 3 bases, with 7 bases lying between them. Germline V CDR1 and CDR2: LGHNA, YNFKEQ.

The V gene is TRBV6-5, the J gene TRBJ1-5; D is uncertain. V lost 0 bases to trimming and J lost 6 bases, with 6 bases between them. Germline V gives CDR1 MNHEY, CDR2 SVGAGI. This CDR3 spans 13 amino acids. The CDR3 region has the DNA TGTGCCAGCAGTTACTCGTGGAGTCAGCCCCAGCATTTT. Amino acid sequence: CASSYSWSQPQHF.

V usage is TRBV4-2 and J usage is TRBJ1-1; D is perhaps TRBD1 (6 bases). V lost 4 bases and J 0 bases, leaving 18 bases between the germline ends. This CDR3 is 17 amino acids long. The V gene's germline CDR1 is LGHNA and CDR2 YNFKEQ. In DNA, the CDR3 is TGTGCCAGCAGCCTTCTTCAGGGGTTTTCGGTGAACACTGAAGCTTTCTTT. This gives the protein CASSLLQGFSVNTEAFF.

The J gene is TRBJ2-7, the V gene TRBV4-3; 8 nucleotides agree with TRBD1. The ends lost 1 base at V and 2 bases at J; junction bases unmatched: 10. CDR1 and CDR2 from the germline V gene are LGHNA and YSLEER. The CDR3 sequence is 17 residues long. CDR3 amino acids: CASSQVERTGFPYEQYF. The CDR3, as DNA: TGCGCCAGCAGCCAAGTCGAAAGGACAGGGTTTCCCTACGAGCAGTACTTC.

The chain couples TRBV9 to TRBJ2-7, with 12 bases that match TRBD1. This CDR3 has 16 amino acids. With V trimmed by 3 bases and J by 4 bases, 8 bases remained unmatched. Germline loops: CDR1 SGDLS, CDR2 YYNGEE. The CDR3 coding sequence is TGTGCCAGCAGCGAAACCGGGACAGGGGGCTTGTACGAGCAGTACTTC. Its protein product is CASSETGTGGLYEQYF.

The rearrangement uses TRBV5-1 and TRBJ2-3; 8 nucleotides match TRBD2. This CDR3 comprises 15 residues. Germline V gene data show CDR1 as SGHRS and CDR2 as YFSETQ. V shed 5 bases, J shed 2 bases, and the junction held 7 bases outside the gene matches. CDR3 amino acids: CASRPGRGHTDTQYF. DNA of the CDR3: TGCGCCAGCAGACCCGGGAGGGGACACACAGATACGCAGTATTTT.

The rearrangement uses TRBV19 and TRBJ1-5, with TRBD1 as a possible D gene (5 bases). Germline CDR1 is LNHDA and CDR2 is SQIVND (reference sequence). The CDR3 consists of 15 residues. The V and J ends lost 0 bases and 3 bases respectively, with 9 bases between them. The CDR3 sequence: CASSIDSRDNQPQHF. DNA for the CDR3: TGTGCCAGTAGTATAGACAGCAGGGACAATCAGCCCCAGCATTTT.

The chain joins TRBV7-2 to TRBJ2-7, with a possible D match to TRBD2 (5 bases). From germline, CDR1 is SGHTA and CDR2 FQGNSA. The ends were cut back, 1 base at V and 4 bases at J, with 11 bases in the middle. The CDR3 runs to 14 residues. The CDR3 DNA reads TGTGCCAGCAGCTTAGGGCTAGGCGGGTACGAGCAGTACTTC. Protein product: CASSLGLGGYEQYF.

The chain has TRBV4-1 and TRBJ2-1; 8 bases fit TRBD2. Germline V gene data show CDR1 as MGHRA and CDR2 as YSYEKL. V lost 0 bases, J lost 0 bases, and 4 bases stayed unmatched. The CDR3 extends over 17 amino acids. The CDR3 region is CASSQDRRGGSYNEQFF. The DNA for the CDR3 is TGCGCCAGCAGCCAAGATCGTCGGGGGGGCTCCTACAATGAGCAGTTCTTC.

The genes are TRBV6-4 and TRBJ1-2, with TRBD1 identical over 9 bases. Germline lookup yields CDR1 MRHNA and CDR2 SNTAGT. This CDR3 is 15 amino acids long. V dropped 3 bases and J dropped 7; count of bases not matched to a gene: 9. CDR3 in DNA: TGTGCCAGCAGTGAAAGGCTTACAGGGGGCTTTGGCTACACCTTC. It yields the protein CASSERLTGGFGYTF.

The V gene is TRBV28, the J gene TRBJ1-2; D not certain. Trimming left V 3 bases short and J 6 bases short, with 14 bases between. This CDR3 is 14 amino acids long. Germline V CDR1 and CDR2: MDHEN, SYDVKM. This CDR3 is CASSFHLGLNGYTF. DNA for the CDR3: TGTGCCAGCAGTTTTCATCTGGGCCTAAATGGCTACACCTTC.

This clone is a singleton in its sample. The genes are TRBV9 and TRBJ1-2; 7 nucleotides match TRBD1. V lost 0 bases, J lost 8 bases, and 4 bases stayed unmatched. The CDR3 has 13 amino acids. Germline V gives CDR1 SGDLS, CDR2 YYNGEE. The CDR3 here is CASSVGQGEGYTF. The CDR3 coding sequence is TGTGCCAGCAGCGTAGGGCAGGGGGAAGGCTACACCTTC.

The genes are TRBV27 and TRBJ2-7; a possible D gene is TRBD2 (5 bases). The V and J ends lost 2 bases and 2 bases respectively, with 7 bases between them. Per the germline V gene, CDR1 is MNHEY and CDR2 is SMNVEV (reference sequence). The CDR3 extends over 13 amino acids. CDR3 sequence: CASSLTGTYEQYF. The CDR3 nucleotides read TGTGCCAGCAGTTTAACGGGGACCTACGAGCAGTACTTC.